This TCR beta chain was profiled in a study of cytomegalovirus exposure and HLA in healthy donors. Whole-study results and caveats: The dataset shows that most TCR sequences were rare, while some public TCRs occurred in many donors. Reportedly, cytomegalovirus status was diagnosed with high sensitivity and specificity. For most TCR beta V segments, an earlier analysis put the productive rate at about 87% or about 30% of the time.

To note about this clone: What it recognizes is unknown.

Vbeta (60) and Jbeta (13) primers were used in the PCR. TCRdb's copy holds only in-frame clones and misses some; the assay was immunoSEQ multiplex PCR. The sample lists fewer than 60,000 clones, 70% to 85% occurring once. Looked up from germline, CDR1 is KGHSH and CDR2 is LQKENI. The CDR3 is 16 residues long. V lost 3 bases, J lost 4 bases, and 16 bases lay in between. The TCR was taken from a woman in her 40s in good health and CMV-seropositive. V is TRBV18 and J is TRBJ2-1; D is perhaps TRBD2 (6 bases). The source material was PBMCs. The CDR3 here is CASSPGIGGIYNEQFF. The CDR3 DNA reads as TGTGCCAGCTCACCTGGAATCGGGGGAATATACAATGAGCAGTTCTTC.